The sequence of this T cell receptor beta chain was determined in a study of cytomegalovirus exposure and HLA in healthy donors. Study-level points and caveats: Indistinguishability led to the exclusion of some V segments, TRBV6-2 and TRBV6-3 included.

Germline CDR1 is SQVTM and CDR2 is ANQGSEA. The CDR3 contains 15 residues. 60 Vbeta and 13 Jbeta primers were used in PCR. Profiling relied on immunoSEQ multiplex PCR, and the TCRdb table lists in-frame clones only, not all of them. Of some 110,000 clones listed, 78% were seen once; the top ten hold roughly 4%. The table lists this clone with a count of one. Antigen: not known. Donors had nominal health at sampling but likely had unrecorded immune exposures. The sequenced sample was PBMCs. The receptor's source is a man aged 40-49 years in good health and CMV-seronegative. The gene calls are TRBV29-1 and TRBJ2-5; possibly TRBD2 for D (6 bases). TRBJ2-7 matches the DNA end more closely, so the J call is doubtful. The CDR3 is CSVAPLAGHSYEQYF. In DNA form, the CDR3 reads TGCAGCGTGGCCCCCCTGGCGGGGCACTCCTACGAGCAGTACTTC.